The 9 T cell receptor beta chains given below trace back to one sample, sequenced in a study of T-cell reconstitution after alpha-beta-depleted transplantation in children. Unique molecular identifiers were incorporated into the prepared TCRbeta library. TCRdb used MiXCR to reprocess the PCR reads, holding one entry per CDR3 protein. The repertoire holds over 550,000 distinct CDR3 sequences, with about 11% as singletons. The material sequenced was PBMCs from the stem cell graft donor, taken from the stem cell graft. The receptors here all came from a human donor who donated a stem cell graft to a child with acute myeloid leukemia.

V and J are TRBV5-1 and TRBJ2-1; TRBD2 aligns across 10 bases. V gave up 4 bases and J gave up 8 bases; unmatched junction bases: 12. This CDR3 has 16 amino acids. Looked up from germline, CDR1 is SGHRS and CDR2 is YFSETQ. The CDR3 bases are TGCGCCAGCAGCCAACTACCAACTAGCGGGAAAGATGAGCAGTTCTTC. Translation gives CASSQLPTSGKDEQFF.

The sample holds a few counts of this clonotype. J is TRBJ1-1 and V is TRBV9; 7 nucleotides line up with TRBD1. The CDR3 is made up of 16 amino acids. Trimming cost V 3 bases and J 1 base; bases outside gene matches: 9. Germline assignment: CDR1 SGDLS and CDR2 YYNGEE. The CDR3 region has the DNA TGTGCCAGCAGCGGATTCCAGACAGGGAAGAACACTGAAGCTTTCTTT. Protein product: CASSGFQTGKNTEAFF.

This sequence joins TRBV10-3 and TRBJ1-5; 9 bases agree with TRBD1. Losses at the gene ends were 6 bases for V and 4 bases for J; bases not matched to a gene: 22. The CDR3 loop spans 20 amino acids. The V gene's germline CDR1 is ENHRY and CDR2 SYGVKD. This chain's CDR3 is CAISAKGQGLDLGDNQPQHF. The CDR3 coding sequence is TGTGCCATCAGCGCTAAGGGACAGGGTTTGGATTTAGGGGATAATCAGCCCCAGCATTTT.

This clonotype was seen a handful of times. The CDR3 DNA follows: TGTGCCAGCAGCACCGACAGGGGCTACGAGCAGTACTTC. Translating it yields CASSTDRGYEQYF. The genes are TRBV9 and TRBJ2-7, with TRBD1 matching 8 bases. V lost 4 bases, J lost 3 bases, and 3 bases stayed unmatched. The CDR3 has 13 amino acids. Germline CDR1 reads SGDLS; CDR2 reads YYNGEE.

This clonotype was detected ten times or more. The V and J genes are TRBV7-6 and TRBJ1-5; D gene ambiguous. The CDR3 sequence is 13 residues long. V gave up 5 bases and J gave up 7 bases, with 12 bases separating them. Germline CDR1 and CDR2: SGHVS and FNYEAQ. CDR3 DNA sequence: TGTGCCAGCAGCCCTAGGGAGCAGCAGCCCCAGCATTTT. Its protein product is CASSPREQQPQHF.

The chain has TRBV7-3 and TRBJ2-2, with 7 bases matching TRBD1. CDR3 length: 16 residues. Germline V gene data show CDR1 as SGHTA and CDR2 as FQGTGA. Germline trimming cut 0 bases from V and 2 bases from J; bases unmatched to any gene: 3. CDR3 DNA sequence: TGTGCCAGCAGCTTAACAAGACAGGGCAACACCGGGGAGCTGTTTTTT. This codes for CASSLTRQGNTGELFF.

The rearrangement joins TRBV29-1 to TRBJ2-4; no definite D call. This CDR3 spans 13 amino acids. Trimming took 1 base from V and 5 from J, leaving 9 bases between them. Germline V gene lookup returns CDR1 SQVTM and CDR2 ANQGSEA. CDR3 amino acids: CSVEARAQNIQYF. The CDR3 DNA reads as TGCAGCGTTGAAGCCCGGGCGCAAAACATTCAGTACTTC.

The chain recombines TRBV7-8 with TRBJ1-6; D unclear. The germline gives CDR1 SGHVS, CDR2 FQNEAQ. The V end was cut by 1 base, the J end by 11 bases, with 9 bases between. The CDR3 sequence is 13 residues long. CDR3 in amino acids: CASSLGRTAPLHF. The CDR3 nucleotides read TGTGCCAGCAGCTTAGGGAGGACCGCACCCCTCCACTTT.

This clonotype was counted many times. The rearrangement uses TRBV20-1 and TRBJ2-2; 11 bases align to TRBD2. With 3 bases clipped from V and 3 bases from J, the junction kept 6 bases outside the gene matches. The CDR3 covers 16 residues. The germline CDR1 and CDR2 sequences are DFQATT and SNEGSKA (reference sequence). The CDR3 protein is CSARALGLADTGELFF. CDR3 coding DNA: TGCAGTGCTAGGGCCCTGGGACTAGCGGACACCGGGGAGCTGTTTTTT.